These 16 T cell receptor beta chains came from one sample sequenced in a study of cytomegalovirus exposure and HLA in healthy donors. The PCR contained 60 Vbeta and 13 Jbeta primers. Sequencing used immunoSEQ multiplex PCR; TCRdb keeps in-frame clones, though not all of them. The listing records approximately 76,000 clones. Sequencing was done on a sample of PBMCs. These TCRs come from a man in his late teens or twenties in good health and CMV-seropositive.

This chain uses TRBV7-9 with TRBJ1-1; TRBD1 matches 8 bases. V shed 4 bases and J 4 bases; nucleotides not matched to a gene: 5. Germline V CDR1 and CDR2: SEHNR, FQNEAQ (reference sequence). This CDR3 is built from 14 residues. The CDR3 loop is CASSSQGGATEAFF. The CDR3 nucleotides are TGTGCCAGCAGCTCACAGGGGGGGGCCACTGAAGCTTTCTTT.

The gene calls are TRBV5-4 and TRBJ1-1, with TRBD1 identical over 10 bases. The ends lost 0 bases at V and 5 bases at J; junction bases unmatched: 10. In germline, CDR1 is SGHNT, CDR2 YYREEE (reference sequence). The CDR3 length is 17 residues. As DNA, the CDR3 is TGTGCCAGCAGCTTGGACGACAGGGGGCCAGGAAAGACTGAAGCTTTCTTT. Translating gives CASSLDDRGPGKTEAFF.

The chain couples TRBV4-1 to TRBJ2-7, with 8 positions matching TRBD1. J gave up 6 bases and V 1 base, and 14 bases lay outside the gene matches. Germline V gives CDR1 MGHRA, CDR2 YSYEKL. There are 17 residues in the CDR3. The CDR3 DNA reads TGCGCCAGCAGCCAAGGAGCGAAGAACAGGGGGTCTTTCGAGCAGTACTTC. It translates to CASSQGAKNRGSFEQYF.

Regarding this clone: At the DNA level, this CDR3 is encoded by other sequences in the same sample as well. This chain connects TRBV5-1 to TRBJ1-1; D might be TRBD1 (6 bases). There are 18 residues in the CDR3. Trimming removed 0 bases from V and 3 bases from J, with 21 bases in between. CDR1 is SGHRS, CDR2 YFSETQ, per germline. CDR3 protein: CASSLGRGAIGSDTEAFF. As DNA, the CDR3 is TGCGCCAGCAGCTTGGGGCGGGGGGCGATCGGGTCCGACACTGAAGCTTTCTTT.

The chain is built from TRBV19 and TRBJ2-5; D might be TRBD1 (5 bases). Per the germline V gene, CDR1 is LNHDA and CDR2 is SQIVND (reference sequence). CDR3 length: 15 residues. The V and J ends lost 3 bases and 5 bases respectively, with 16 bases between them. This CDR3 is CASSIRVSGPETQYF. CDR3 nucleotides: TGTGCCAGTAGTATTCGAGTTTCAGGGCCGGAGACCCAGTACTTC.

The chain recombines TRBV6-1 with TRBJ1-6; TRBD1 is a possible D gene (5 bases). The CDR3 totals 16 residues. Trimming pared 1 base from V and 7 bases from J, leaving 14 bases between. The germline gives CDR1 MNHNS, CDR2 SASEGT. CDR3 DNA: TGTGCCAGCAGTGAAGATGGCGGGACCCCGAATTCACCCCTCCACTTT. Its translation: CASSEDGGTPNSPLHF.

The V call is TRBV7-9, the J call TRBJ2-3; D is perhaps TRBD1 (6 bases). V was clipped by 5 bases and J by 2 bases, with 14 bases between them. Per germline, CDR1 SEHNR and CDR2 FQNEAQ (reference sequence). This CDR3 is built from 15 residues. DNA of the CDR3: TGTGCCAGCAGCCCCGGGACAACCTACACAGATACGCAGTATTTT. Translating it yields CASSPGTTYTDTQYF.

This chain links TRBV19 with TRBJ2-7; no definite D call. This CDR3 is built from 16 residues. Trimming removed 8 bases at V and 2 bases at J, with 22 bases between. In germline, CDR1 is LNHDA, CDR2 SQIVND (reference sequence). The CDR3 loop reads CASARSGAQSPYEQYF. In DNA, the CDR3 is TGTGCCAGTGCCCGATCGGGTGCCCAATCCCCCTACGAGCAGTACTTC.

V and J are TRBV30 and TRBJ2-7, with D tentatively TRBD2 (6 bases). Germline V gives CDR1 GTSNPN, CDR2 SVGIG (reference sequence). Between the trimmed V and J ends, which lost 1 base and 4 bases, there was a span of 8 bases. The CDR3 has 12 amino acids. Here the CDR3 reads CAWSDSGYEQYF. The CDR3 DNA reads TGTGCCTGGAGTGATAGCGGATACGAGCAGTACTTC.

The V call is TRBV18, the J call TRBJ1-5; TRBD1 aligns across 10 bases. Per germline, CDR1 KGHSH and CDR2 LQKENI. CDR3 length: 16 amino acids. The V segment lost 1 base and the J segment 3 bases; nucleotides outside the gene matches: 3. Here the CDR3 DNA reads TGTGCCAGCTCACCACGGACAGGGGGACTCAATCAGCCCCAGCATTTT. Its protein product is CASSPRTGGLNQPQHF.

In DNA form, the CDR3 reads TGTGCCATCAGGCGCGGGGCTAACACCGGGGAGCTGTTTTTT. Its protein product is CAIRRGANTGELFF. The chain employs TRBV10-3 and TRBJ2-2; TRBD2 is a possible D gene (6 bases). This CDR3 has 14 amino acids. The germline gives CDR1 ENHRY, CDR2 SYGVKD. V lost 6 bases to trimming and J lost 2 bases, with 10 bases between them.

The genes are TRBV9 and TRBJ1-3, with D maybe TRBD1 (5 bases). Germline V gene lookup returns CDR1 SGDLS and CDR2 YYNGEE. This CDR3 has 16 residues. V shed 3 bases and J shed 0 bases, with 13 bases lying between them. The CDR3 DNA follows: TGTGCCAGCAGCGATTCGGGGGGGAGCTCTGGAAACACCATATATTTT. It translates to CASSDSGGSSGNTIYF.

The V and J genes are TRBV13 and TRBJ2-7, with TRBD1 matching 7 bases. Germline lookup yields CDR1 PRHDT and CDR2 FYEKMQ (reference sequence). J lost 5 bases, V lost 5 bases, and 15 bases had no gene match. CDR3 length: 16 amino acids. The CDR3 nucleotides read TGTGCCAGCAGCCTCAGACAGGGCAAGGCGAAACACGAGCAGTACTTC. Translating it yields CASSLRQGKAKHEQYF.

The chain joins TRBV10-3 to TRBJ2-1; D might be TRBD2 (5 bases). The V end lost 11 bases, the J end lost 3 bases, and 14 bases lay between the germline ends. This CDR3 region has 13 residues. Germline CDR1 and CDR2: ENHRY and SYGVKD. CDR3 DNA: TGTGCCGTGCGGCGGGCTGACTACAATGAGCAGTTCTTC. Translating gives CAVRRADYNEQFF.

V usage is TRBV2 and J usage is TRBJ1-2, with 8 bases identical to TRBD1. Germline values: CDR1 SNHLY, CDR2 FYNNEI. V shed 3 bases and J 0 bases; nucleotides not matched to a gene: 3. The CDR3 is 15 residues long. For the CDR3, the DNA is TGTGCCAGCAGTGATGGGACAGGAACTAACTATGGCTACACCTTC. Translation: CASSDGTGTNYGYTF.

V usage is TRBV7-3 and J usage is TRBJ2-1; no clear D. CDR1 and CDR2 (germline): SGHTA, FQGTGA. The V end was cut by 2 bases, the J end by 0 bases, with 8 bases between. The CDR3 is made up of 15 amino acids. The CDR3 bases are TGTGCCAGCAGCTTAGGCTCCAGCTCCTACAATGAGCAGTTCTTC. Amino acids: CASSLGSSSYNEQFF.